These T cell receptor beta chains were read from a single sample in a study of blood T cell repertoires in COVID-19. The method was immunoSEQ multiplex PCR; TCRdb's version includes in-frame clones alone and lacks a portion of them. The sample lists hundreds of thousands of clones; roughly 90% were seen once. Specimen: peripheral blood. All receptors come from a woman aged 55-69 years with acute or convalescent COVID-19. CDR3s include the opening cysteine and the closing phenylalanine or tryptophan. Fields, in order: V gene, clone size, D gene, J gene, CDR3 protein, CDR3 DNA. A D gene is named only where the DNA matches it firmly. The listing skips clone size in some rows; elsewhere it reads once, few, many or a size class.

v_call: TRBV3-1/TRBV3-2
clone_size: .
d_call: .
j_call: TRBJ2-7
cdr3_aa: CAVGQGYYEQYF
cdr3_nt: TGTGCCGTCGGGCAGGGATACTACGAGCAGTACTTC

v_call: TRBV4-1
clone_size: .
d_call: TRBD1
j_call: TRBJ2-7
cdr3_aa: CASSQDESGQDLSYEQYF
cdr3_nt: TGCGCCAGCAGCCAAGACGAATCCGGACAGGACCTTTCCTACGAGCAGTACTTC

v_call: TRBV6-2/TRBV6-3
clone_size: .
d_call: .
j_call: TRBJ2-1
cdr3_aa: CASSPLGVLSAEFF
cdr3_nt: TGTGCCAGCAGTCCATTAGGTGTATTATCTGCGGAGTTCTTC

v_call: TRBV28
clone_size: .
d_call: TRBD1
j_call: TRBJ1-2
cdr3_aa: CASSWTGNYGYTF
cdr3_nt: TGTGCCAGCAGTTGGACAGGGAACTATGGCTACACCTTC

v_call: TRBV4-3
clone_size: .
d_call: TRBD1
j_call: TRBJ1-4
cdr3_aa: CASSQESEGAHEKLFF
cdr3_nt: TGCGCCAGCAGCCAAGAATCAGAGGGGGCACATGAAAAACTGTTTTTT

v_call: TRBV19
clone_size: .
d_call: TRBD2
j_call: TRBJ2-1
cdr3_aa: CASSAGTSEEQFF
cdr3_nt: TGTGCCAGTAGTGCGGGGACTAGCGAGGAGCAGTTCTTC

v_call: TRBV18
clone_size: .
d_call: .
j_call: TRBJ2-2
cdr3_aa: CASSPLATVGELFF
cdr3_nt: TGTGCCAGCTCACCACTAGCAACGGTCGGGGAGCTGTTTTTT

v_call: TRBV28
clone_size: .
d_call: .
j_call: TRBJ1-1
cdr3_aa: CASSLFSGYTEAFF
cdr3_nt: TGTGCCAGCAGTTTATTTTCAGGGTACACTGAAGCTTTCTTT

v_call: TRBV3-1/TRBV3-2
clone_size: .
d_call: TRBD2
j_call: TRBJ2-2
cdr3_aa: CASSREPSGSNTGELFF
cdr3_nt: TGTGCCAGCAGCCGGGAGCCTAGCGGAAGCAACACCGGGGAGCTGTTTTTT

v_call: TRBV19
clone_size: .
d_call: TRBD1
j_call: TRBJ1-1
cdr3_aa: CASSLPGTGRTEAFF
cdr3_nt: TGTGCCAGTAGTCTTCCCGGGACAGGGAGGACTGAAGCTTTCTTT

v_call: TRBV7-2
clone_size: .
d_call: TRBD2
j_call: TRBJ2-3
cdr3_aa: CASSFGGASTDTQYF
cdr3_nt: TGTGCCAGCAGCTTCGGGGGGGCTAGCACAGATACGCAGTATTTT

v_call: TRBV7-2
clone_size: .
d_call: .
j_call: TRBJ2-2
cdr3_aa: CASSRTGSNTGELFF
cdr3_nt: TGTGCCAGCAGCCGGACTGGCTCGAACACCGGGGAGCTGTTTTTT

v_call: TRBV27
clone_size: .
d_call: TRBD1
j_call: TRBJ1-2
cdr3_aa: CASSPLLGTVYGYTF
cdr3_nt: TGTGCCAGCAGTCCCCTATTGGGGACAGTCTATGGCTACACCTTC

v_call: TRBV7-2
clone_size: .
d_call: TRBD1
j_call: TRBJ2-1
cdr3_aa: CASSLAGTGNYNEQFF
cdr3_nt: TGTGCCAGCAGCTTAGCTGGGACAGGGAACTACAATGAGCAGTTCTTC

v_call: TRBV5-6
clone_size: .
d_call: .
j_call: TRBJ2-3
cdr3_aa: CASSLAGVDTQYF
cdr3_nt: TGTGCCAGCAGCTTGGCCGGGGTAGATACGCAGTATTTT

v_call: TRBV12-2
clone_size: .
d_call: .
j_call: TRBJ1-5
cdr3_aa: CASRFRNHQIRQDPWDRPQHF
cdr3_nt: TGTGCAAGTCGTTTTCGAAACCATCAGATTAGACAGGACCCCTGGGATCGGCCCCAGCATTTT

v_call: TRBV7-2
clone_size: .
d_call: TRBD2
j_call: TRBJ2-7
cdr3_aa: CASSLALSGGAHEQYF
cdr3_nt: TGTGCCAGCAGCTTAGCGCTCAGCGGGGGGGCTCACGAGCAGTACTTC

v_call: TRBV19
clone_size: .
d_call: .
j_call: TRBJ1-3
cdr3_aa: CASSITPGYSGNTIYF
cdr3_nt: TGTGCCAGTAGTATAACCCCGGGATACTCTGGAAACACCATATATTTT

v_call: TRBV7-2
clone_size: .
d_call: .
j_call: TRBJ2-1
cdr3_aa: CASSIPGRDYNEQFF
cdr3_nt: TGTGCCAGCAGCATACCCGGCCGGGATTACAATGAGCAGTTCTTC

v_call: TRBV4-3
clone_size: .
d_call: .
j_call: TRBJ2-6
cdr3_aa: CASSQDRGAGANVLTF
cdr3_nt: TGCGCCAGCAGCCAAGATCGGGGTGCTGGGGCCAACGTCCTGACTTTC

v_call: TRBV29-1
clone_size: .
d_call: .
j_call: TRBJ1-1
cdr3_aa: CSVDPQGGRYTEAFF
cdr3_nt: TGCAGCGTTGACCCGCAAGGGGGAAGGTATACTGAAGCTTTCTTT

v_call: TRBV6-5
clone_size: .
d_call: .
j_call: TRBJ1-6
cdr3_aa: CASTPRGRGNSPLHF
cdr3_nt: TGTGCCAGCACCCCGCGAGGGAGGGGTAATTCACCCCTCCACTTT

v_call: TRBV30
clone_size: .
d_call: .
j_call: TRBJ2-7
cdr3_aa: CAWSSPGYEQYF
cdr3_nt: TGTGCCTGGAGTTCTCCCGGGTACGAGCAGTACTTC

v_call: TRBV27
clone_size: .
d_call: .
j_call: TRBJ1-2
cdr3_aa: CASRGGADGYTF
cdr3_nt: TGTGCCAGCAGGGGCGGGGCCGATGGCTACACCTTC

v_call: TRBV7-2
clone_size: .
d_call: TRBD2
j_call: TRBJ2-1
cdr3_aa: CASSLQSSGVDEQFF
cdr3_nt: TGTGCCAGCAGCTTACAGTCTAGCGGGGTTGATGAGCAGTTCTTC

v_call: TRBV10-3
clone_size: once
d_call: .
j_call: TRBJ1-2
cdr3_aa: CAIFGKDRREDGYTF
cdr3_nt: TGTGCCATCTTCGGGAAGGATCGGAGAGAAGATGGCTACACCTTC

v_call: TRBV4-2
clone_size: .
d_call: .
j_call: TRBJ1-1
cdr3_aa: CASSLQGGTEAFF
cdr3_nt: TGTGCCAGCAGCCTACAGGGTGGCACTGAAGCTTTCTTT

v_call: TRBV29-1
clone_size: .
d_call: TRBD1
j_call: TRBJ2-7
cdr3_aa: CSVEEGTGGYEQYF
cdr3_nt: TGCAGCGTTGAAGAGGGGACAGGGGGCTACGAGCAGTACTTC

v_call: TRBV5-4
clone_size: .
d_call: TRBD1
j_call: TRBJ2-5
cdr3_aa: CASSSNSGGPETQYF
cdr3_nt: TGTGCCAGCAGCTCCAACTCAGGGGGCCCAGAGACCCAGTACTTC

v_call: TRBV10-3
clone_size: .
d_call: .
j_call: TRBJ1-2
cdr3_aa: CAIREQGVASGYTF
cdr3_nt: TGTGCCATCAGGGAGCAAGGGGTAGCCTCCGGCTACACCTTC

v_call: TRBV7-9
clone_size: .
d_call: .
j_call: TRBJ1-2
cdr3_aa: CASSLGSGGYTF
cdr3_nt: TGTGCCAGCAGCTTAGGTTCGGGGGGCTACACCTTC

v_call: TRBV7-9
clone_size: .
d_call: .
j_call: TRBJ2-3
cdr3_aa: CASSTGAGSTDTQYF
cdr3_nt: TGTGCCAGCAGCACAGGGGCGGGAAGCACAGATACGCAGTATTTT

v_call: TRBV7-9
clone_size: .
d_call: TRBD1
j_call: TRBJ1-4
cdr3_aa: CASSQQGATNEKLFF
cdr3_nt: TGTGCCAGCAGCCAGCAGGGGGCAACTAATGAAAAACTGTTTTTT

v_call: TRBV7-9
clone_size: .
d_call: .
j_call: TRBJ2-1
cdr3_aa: CASSMDFLNNEQFF
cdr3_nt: TGTGCCAGCAGCATGGACTTCTTGAACAATGAGCAGTTCTTC

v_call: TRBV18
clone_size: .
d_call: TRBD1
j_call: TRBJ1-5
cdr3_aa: CASSPPGTGTSNQPQHF
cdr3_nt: TGTGCCAGCTCACCACCGGGGACAGGAACTAGCAATCAGCCCCAGCATTTT

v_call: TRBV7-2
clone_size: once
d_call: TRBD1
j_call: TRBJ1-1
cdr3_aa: CASTSQGGVVNTEAFF
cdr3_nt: TGTGCCAGCACTTCCCAGGGGGGAGTGGTGAACACTGAAGCTTTCTTT

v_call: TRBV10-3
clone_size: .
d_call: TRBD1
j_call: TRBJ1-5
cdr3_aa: CAISESAGGGQPQHF
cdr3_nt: TGTGCCATCAGTGAGTCGGCAGGGGGAGGTCAGCCCCAGCATTTT

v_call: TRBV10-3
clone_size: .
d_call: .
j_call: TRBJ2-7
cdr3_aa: CAISLQGDEQYF
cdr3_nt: TGTGCCATCAGTCTACAGGGCGACGAGCAGTACTTC

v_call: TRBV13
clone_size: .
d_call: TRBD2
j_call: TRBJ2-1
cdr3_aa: CASSTRLAGYREQFF
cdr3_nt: TGTGCCAGCAGCACAAGACTAGCGGGATATAGGGAGCAGTTCTTC

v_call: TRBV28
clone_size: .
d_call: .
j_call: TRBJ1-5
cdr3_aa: CASRGVDRNQPQHF
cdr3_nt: TGTGCCAGCAGGGGAGTCGATCGCAATCAGCCCCAGCATTTT

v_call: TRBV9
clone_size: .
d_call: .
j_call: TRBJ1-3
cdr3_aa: CASSPFGNTIYF
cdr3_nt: TGTGCCAGCAGCCCTTTTGGAAACACCATATATTTT

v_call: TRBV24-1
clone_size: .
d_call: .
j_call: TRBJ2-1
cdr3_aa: CATSGLHEQFF
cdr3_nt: TGTGCCACCAGTGGACTCCATGAGCAGTTCTTC

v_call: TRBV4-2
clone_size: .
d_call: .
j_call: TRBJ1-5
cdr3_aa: CASSQDRRGRNQPQHF
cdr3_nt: TGTGCCAGCAGCCAAGATCGCAGGGGTCGCAATCAGCCCCAGCATTTT

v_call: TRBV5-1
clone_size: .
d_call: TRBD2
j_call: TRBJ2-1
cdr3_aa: CASTQRGVSYNEQFF
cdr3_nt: TGCGCCAGCACACAGCGGGGGGTTTCCTACAATGAGCAGTTCTTC

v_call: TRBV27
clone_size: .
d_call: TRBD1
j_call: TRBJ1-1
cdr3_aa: CASSLSQGGPFDAFF
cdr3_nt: TGTGCCAGCAGTTTATCACAGGGGGGACCCTTTGATGCTTTCTTT

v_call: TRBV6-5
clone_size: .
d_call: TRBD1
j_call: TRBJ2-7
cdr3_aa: CASNRDRGYEQYF
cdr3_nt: TGTGCCAGCAACAGGGACAGGGGCTACGAGCAGTACTTC

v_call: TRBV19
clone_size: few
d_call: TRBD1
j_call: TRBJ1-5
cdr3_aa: CASSIDRVHSNQPQHF
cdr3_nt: TGTGCCAGTAGTATCGACAGGGTCCATAGCAATCAGCCCCAGCATTTT

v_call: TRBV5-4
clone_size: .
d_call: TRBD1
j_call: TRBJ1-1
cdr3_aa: CASSLQGADTEAFF
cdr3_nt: TGTGCCAGCAGCTTACAGGGGGCCGACACTGAAGCTTTCTTT

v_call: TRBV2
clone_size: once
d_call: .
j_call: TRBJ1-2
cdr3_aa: CASSRGGGNYGYTF
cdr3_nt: TGTGCCAGCAGTCGGGGGGGTGGAAACTATGGCTACACCTTC

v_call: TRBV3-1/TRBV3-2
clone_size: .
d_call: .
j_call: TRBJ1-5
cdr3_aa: CASSQDRGNNQPQHF
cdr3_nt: TGTGCCAGCAGCCAAGATCGAGGGAACAATCAGCCCCAGCATTTT

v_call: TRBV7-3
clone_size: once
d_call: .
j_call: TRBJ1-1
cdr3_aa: CASSSMGAGVNTEAFF
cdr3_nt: TGTGCCAGCAGTTCCATGGGGGCAGGGGTGAACACTGAAGCTTTCTTT

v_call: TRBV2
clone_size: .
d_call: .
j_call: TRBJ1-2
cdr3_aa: CASSERGSANYGYTF
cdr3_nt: TGTGCCAGCAGTGAGAGGGGGTCAGCTAACTATGGCTACACCTTC

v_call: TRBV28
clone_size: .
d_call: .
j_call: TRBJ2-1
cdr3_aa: CASSPTGAGDTNEQFF
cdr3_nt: TGTGCCAGCAGCCCCACGGGGGCGGGGGACACCAATGAGCAGTTCTTC

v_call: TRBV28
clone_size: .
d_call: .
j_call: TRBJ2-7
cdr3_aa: CASSRGSYEQYF
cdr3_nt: TGTGCCAGCAGTCGCGGCTCCTACGAGCAGTACTTC